This record looks at one T cell receptor (beta chain) sequence and its context. As yet, its antigen is unknown. V trimming: 1 base; J trimming: 4 bases; junction bases outside the gene matches: 8. Germline lookup yields CDR1 SGHAT and CDR2 FQNNGV. The CDR3 runs to 16 residues. This specimen belongs to a study of cytomegalovirus exposure and HLA in healthy donors. Study results and caveats: Most sequenced TCRs were rare (though some public TCRs occurred in many donors). It was reportedly the case that the classifier diagnosed cytomegalovirus status with high specificity and sensitivity.

This table comes from immunoSEQ multiplex PCR, and its TCRdb copy is limited to in-frame clones, with some not included. Counted here are about 84,000 clones, under 95% occurring once; the ten biggest clones make up less than 2.5%. The chain carries TRBV11-2 and TRBJ2-5, with 8 bases matching TRBD2. The sequenced sample was PBMCs. The receptor was derived from a man younger than 45 in good health and CMV-seronegative. The CDR3 nucleotides read TGTGCCAGCAGCTTAGTCGGGGGGGCCGGGGGAGAGACCCAGTACTTC. Encoded protein: CASSLVGGAGGETQYF.